The 16 T cell receptor beta chains below all came from one sample that was sequenced in a study of shared clonotypes between healthy human individuals. Some clones are missing from TCRdb's copy, which holds only in-frame ones; the method was immunoSEQ multiplex PCR. The table records roughly 1,500,000 clones, around 98% of them present only once. The specimen was naive CD4+ T cells sorted from blood. Subset meaning: CD45RA+ positively selected. The source is a young man in good health.

V usage is TRBV11-2 and J usage is TRBJ2-3; D possibly matches TRBD1 or TRBD2 (5 bases each). The V end lost 1 base, the J end lost 4 bases, and 18 bases lay between the germline ends. This CDR3 spans 17 amino acids. The germline CDR1 and CDR2 sequences are SGHAT and FQNNGV. CDR3 residues: CASSLGTGRGFSDTQYF. The CDR3 bases are TGTGCCAGCAGCTTAGGTACGGGACGGGGATTCTCAGATACGCAGTATTTT.

This chain connects TRBV5-1 to TRBJ1-4; 8 nucleotides align to TRBD1. CDR1 and CDR2 (germline): SGHRS, YFSETQ. CDR3 size: 19 residues. Trimming cost V 4 bases and J 2 bases; bases outside gene matches: 16. CDR3 nucleotides: TGCGCCAGCAGCGTCGGACAGGGAGGGGTATTGGCGACTAATGAAAAACTGTTTTTT. Translated: CASSVGQGGVLATNEKLFF. Variable domain in full (rest from reference TRBV5-1 and TRBJ1-4): KAGVTQTPRYLIKTRGQQVTLSCSPISGHRSVSWYQQTPGQGLQFLFEYFSETQRNKGNFPGRFSGRQFSNSRSEMNVSTLELGDSALYLCASSVGQGGVLATNEKLFFGSGTQLSVL.

This chain joins TRBV7-9 and TRBJ2-3, with D possibly matching TRBD1 (5 bases). Germline V CDR1 and CDR2: SEHNR, FQNEAQ (reference sequence). V lost 9 bases to trimming and J lost 2 bases, with 15 bases between them. There are 14 residues in the CDR3. CDR3 sequence: CASYTTGVTDTQYF. CDR3 nucleotides: TGTGCCAGTTATACCACAGGAGTCACAGATACGCAGTATTTT.

On this clone itself: This CDR3 is also generated by other DNA sequences in the sample. The V and J genes are TRBV7-2 and TRBJ1-5; weak D call: TRBD1 (5 bases). V was clipped by 5 bases and J by 1 base, with 9 bases between them. CDR1 SGHTA and CDR2 FQGNSA come from the germline V gene. CDR3 length: 14 amino acids. The CDR3 loop is CASSPTGSNQPQHF. CDR3 bases: TGTGCCAGCAGCCCTACAGGAAGCAATCAGCCCCAGCATTTT.

This chain links TRBV29-1 with TRBJ2-3, with 9 bases fitting TRBD2. This CDR3 has 13 residues. Germline assignment: CDR1 SQVTM and CDR2 ANQGSEA. V gave up 4 bases and J gave up 3 bases; unmatched junction bases: 2. CDR3 sequence reads: CSVALAGTDTQYF. As DNA, the CDR3 is TGCAGCGTTGCCCTAGCGGGAACAGATACGCAGTATTTT.

The genes are TRBV5-6 and TRBJ1-1; 7 bases are a match to TRBD1. The V gene's germline CDR1 is SGHDT and CDR2 YYEEEE. This CDR3 comprises 14 residues. V lost 2 bases to trimming and J lost 11 bases; unmatched junction nucleotides: 12. The CDR3 reads CASSFKGAASVAFF. CDR3 in DNA: TGTGCCAGCAGCTTTAAGGGGGCTGCCTCAGTCGCTTTCTTT.

The chain combines TRBV5-1 with TRBJ2-3, with 10 bases fitting TRBD2. CDR1 and CDR2 (germline): SGHRS, YFSETQ. V was clipped by 4 bases and J by 1 base; unmatched bases: 3. The CDR3 runs 15 residues. Written as DNA, the CDR3 is TGCGCCAGCAGCGACGGGACTAGCGGCACAGATACGCAGTATTTT. The encoded protein is CASSDGTSGTDTQYF.

This clone was found once. DNA of the CDR3: TGTGCCAGCAGACGACTCACGAACTCCTACGAGCAGTACTTC. Residues: CASRRLTNSYEQYF. The rearrangement links TRBV27 to TRBJ2-7; D unclear. The CDR3 contains 14 residues. Deletions cut 6 bases from V and 0 bases from J, with 12 bases between. CDR1 and CDR2 (germline): MNHEY, SMNVEV (reference sequence).

The V call is TRBV9, the J call TRBJ2-1; D is uncertain. CDR1 SGDLS and CDR2 YYNGEE come from the germline V gene. The length of the CDR3 is 15 residues. The ends were cut back, 1 base at V and 4 bases at J, with 12 bases in the middle. CDR3 loop: CASSVIQDSYNEQFF. CDR3 nucleotide sequence: TGTGCCAGCAGCGTAATTCAAGACTCTTACAATGAGCAGTTCTTC.

V usage is TRBV5-5 and J usage is TRBJ2-6; no clear D. With 4 bases removed from V and 1 base from J, the gap between germline ends came to 12 bases. Germline CDR1 and CDR2: SGHKS and YYEKEE (reference sequence). The CDR3 has 16 amino acids. The CDR3 nucleotides read TGTGCCAGCAGCCGAAACAGCCCGTCTGGGGCCAACGTCCTGACTTTC. Encoded protein: CASSRNSPSGANVLTF.

This chain joins TRBV6-5 and TRBJ1-2; 9 bases align to TRBD1. Germline-derived CDR1 and CDR2 are MNHEY and SVGAGI. Trimming removed 2 bases from V and 4 bases from J; junction bases left unmatched: 8. There are 16 residues in the CDR3. The CDR3 DNA follows: TGTGCCAGCAGTTACACCGGGACAGGGAAGTCCTATGGCTACACCTTC. It is translated as CASSYTGTGKSYGYTF.

This clone was seen only once. The chain employs TRBV28 and TRBJ2-5, with D possibly being TRBD1 (5 bases). CDR3 size: 17 residues. CDR1 and CDR2 (germline): MDHEN, SYDVKM. The V gene lost 7 bases and the J gene lost 2 bases, with 23 bases spanning the gap. Here the CDR3 DNA reads TGTGCCAGCAACTTTGGGGTGTGGGGCAGACCTCAAGAGACCCAGTACTTC. This translates into CASNFGVWGRPQETQYF.

This clone was observed a single time. The chain has TRBV7-8 and TRBJ1-5; tentatively, D is TRBD1 (6 bases). The germline V gene encodes CDR1 SGHVS and CDR2 FQNEAQ. The V and J ends lost 5 bases and 2 bases respectively, with 19 bases between them. This CDR3 is built from 17 residues. The CDR3 loop reads CASSAYRVMVGNQPQHF. The CDR3 nucleotides are TGTGCCAGCAGCGCCTACAGGGTGATGGTTGGCAATCAGCCCCAGCATTTT.

The chain is built from TRBV18 and TRBJ1-2; no clear D. The CDR3 covers 15 residues. V lost 3 bases to trimming and J lost 4 bases, with 15 bases between them. Germline V lookup: CDR1 KGHSH, CDR2 LQKENI. This CDR3 reads CASSPLTASGYGYTF. CDR3 in DNA: TGTGCCAGCTCACCCCTGACTGCCTCGGGCTATGGCTACACCTTC.

The chain combines TRBV10-3 with TRBJ2-5; TRBD1 matches at 8 bases. Trimming cost V 6 bases and J 0 bases; bases outside gene matches: 18. Germline-derived CDR1 and CDR2 are ENHRY and SYGVKD. The CDR3 covers 19 residues. In DNA, the CDR3 is TGTGCCATCAGCCCAGGGGTTTGGTCCCCACAGGGGGACCAAGAGACCCAGTACTTC. Amino acid sequence: CAISPGVWSPQGDQETQYF.

V gene TRBV25-1 combines with J gene TRBJ2-1; D may be TRBD1 (6 bases). Trimming cost V 6 bases and J 8 bases, with 8 bases left between them. The CDR3 sequence is 11 residues long. Per germline, CDR1 MGHDK and CDR2 SYGVNS. The CDR3 DNA reads TGTGCCAGCAGCAGACAGGATGAGCAGTTCTTC. As protein: CASSRQDEQFF.